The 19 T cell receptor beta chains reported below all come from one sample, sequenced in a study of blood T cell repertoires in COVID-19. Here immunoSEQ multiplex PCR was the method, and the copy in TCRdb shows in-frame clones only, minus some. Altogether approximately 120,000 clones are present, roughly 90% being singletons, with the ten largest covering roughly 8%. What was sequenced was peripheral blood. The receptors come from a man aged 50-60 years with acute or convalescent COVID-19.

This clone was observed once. CDR3 in amino acids: CASSRGPNQPQHF. CDR3 nucleotides: TGTGCCAGCAGCCGAGGGCCCAATCAGCCCCAGCATTTT. The chain recombines TRBV6-5 with TRBJ1-5, with D uncertain. Germline V gene lookup returns CDR1 MNHEY and CDR2 SVGAGI. The CDR3 covers 13 residues. V lost 6 bases and J lost 3, with 9 bases in between.

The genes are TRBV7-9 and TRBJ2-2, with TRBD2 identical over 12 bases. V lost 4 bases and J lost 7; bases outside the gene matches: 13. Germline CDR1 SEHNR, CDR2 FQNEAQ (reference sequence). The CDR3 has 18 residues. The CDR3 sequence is CASSSRTTSGRKHGELFF. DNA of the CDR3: TGTGCCAGCAGCTCGAGAACTACTAGCGGGAGGAAGCACGGGGAGCTGTTTTTT.

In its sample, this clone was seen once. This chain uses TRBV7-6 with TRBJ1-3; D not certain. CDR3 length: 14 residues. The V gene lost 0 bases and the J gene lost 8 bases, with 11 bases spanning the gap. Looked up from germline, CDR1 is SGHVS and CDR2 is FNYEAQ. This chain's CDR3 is CASSLAEFRDTIYF. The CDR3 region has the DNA TGTGCCAGCAGCTTAGCCGAGTTTCGGGACACCATATATTTT. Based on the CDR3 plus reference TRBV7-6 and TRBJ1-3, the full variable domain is GAGVSQSPRYKVTKRGQDVALRCDPISGHVSLYWYRQALGQGPEFLTYFNYEAQQDKSGLPNDRFSAERPEGSISTLTIQRTEQRDSAMYRCASSLAEFRDTIYFGEGSWLTVV.

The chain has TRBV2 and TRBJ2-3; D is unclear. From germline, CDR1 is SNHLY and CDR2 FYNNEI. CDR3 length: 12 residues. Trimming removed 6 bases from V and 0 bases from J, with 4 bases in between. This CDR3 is CASSTSTDTQYF. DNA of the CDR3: TGTGCCAGCAGCACTAGCACAGATACGCAGTATTTT.

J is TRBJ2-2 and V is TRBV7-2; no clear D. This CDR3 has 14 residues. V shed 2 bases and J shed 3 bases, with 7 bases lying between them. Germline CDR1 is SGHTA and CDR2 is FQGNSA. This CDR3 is CASSLTHYTGELFF. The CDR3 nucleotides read TGTGCCAGCAGCTTAACCCACTACACCGGGGAGCTGTTTTTT. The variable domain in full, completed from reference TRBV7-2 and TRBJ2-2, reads GAGVSQSPSNKVTEKGKDVELRCDPISGHTALYWYRQSLGQGLEFLIYFQGNSAPDKSGLPSDRFSAERTGGSVSTLTIQRTQQEDSAVYLCASSLTHYTGELFFGEGSRLTVL.

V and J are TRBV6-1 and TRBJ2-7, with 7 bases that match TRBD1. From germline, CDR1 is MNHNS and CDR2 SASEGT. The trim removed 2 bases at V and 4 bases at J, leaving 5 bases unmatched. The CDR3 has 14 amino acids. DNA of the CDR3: TGTGCCAGCAGTGAACGACAGGGCCCATACGAGCAGTACTTC. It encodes CASSERQGPYEQYF.

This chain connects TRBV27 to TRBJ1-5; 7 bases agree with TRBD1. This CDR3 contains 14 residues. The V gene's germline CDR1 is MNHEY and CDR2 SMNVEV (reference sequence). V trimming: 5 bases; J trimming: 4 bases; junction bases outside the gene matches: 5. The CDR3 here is CASSLRGSNQPQHF. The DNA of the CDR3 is TGTGCCAGCAGTCTCAGGGGGTCGAATCAGCCCCAGCATTTT.

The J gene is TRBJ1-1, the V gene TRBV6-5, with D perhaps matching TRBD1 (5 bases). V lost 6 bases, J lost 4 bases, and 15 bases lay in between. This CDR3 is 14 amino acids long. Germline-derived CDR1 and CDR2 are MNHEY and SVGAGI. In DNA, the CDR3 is TGTGCCAGCAGCGAGGACACAATCAGCACTGAAGCTTTCTTT. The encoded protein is CASSEDTISTEAFF.

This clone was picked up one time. The CDR3 sequence: CASRSDTVPQPQHF. The CDR3 DNA reads as TGTGCCAGCAGATCCGACACCGTCCCACAGCCCCAGCATTTT. This chain links TRBV5-8 with TRBJ1-5; D is ambiguous. Per germline, CDR1 SGHTS and CDR2 YDEGEE. The CDR3 length is 14 residues. The germline V and J ends were trimmed by 5 bases and 7 bases, with 16 bases remaining between them.

The CDR3 loop is CASRVGETQYF. The CDR3 DNA reads TGTGCCAGCAGGGTCGGAGAGACCCAGTACTTC. J is TRBJ2-5 and V is TRBV11-2; D uncertain. CDR1 SGHAT and CDR2 FQNNGV come from the germline V gene. V was cut by 6 bases and J by 4 bases, with 6 bases left in between. The CDR3 length is 11 residues.

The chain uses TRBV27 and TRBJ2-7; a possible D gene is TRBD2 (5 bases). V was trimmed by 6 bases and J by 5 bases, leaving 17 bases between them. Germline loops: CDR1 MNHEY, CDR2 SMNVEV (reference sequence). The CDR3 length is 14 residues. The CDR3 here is CASSLSGHPNEQYF. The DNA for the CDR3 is TGTGCCAGCAGCCTGAGCGGTCACCCCAACGAGCAGTACTTC.

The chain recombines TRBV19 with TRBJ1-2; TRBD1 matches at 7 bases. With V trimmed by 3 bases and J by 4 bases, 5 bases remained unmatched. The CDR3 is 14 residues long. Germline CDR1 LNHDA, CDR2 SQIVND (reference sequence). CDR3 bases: TGTGCCAGTAGTATGGGGACAGTTTTCTATGGCTACACCTTC. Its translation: CASSMGTVFYGYTF.

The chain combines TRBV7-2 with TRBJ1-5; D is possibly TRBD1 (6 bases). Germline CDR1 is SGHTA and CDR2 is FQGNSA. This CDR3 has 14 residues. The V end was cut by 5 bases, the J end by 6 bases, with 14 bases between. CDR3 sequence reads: CASSDTNRAQPQHF. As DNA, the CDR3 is TGTGCCAGCAGCGATACCAACAGGGCTCAGCCCCAGCATTTT. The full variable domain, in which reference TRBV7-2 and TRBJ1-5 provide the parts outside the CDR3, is GAGVSQSPSNKVTEKGKDVELRCDPISGHTALYWYRQSLGQGLEFLIYFQGNSAPDKSGLPSDRFSAERTGGSVSTLTIQRTQQEDSAVYLCASSDTNRAQPQHFGDGTRLSIL.

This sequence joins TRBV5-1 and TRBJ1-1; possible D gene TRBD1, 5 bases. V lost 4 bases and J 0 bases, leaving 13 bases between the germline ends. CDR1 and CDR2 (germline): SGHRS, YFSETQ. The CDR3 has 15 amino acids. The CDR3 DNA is TGCGCCAGCAGCCCTGAGGAGGGGCTGAACACTGAAGCTTTCTTT. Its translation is CASSPEEGLNTEAFF.

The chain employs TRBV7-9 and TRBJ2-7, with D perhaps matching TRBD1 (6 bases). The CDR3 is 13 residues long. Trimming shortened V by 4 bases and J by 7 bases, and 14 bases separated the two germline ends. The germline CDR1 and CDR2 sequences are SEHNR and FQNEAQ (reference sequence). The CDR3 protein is CASSSGLQGEQYF. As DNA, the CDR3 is TGTGCCAGCAGCTCGGGCCTACAGGGAGAGCAGTACTTC.

CDR3 coding DNA: TGTGCCAGCAGTTTATCCACTCTAGCGGGGCCTAGAAGTACGCAGTATTTT. Translating it yields CASSLSTLAGPRSTQYF. The chain joins TRBV28 to TRBJ2-3; TRBD2 aligns across 9 bases. This CDR3 contains 17 residues. CDR1 and CDR2 from the germline V gene are MDHEN and SYDVKM. With V trimmed by 1 base and J by 8 bases, 13 bases remained unmatched.

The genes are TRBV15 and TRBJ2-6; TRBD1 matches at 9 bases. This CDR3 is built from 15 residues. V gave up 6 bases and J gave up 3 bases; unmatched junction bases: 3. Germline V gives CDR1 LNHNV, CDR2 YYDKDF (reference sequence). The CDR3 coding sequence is TGTGCCACCAGAAACAGGGGGCTTGGGGCCAACGTCCTGACTTTC. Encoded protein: CATRNRGLGANVLTF.

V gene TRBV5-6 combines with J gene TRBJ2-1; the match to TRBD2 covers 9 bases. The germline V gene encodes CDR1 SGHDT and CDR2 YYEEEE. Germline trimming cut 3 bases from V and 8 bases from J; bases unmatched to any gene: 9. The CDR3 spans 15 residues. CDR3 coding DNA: TGTGCCAGCAGCTGGGCTAGCGGGATGTTCTATGAGCAGTTCTTC. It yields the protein CASSWASGMFYEQFF.

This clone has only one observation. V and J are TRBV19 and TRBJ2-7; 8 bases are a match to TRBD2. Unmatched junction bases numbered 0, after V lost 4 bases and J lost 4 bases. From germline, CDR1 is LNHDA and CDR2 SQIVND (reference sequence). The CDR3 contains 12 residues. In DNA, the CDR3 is TGTGCCAGTAGTAGCGGGAGGTACGAGCAGTACTTC. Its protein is CASSSGRYEQYF.